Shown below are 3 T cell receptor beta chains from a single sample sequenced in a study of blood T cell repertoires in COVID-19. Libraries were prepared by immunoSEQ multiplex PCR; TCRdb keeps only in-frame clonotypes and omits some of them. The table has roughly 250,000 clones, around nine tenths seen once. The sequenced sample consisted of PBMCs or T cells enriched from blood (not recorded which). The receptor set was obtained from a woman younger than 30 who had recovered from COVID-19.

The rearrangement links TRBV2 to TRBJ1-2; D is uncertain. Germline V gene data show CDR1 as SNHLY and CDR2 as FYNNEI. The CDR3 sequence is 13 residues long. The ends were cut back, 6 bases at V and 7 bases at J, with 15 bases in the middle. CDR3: CASRRREPLGYTF. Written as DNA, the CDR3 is TGTGCCAGCAGGAGGCGGGAACCCCTTGGCTACACCTTC.

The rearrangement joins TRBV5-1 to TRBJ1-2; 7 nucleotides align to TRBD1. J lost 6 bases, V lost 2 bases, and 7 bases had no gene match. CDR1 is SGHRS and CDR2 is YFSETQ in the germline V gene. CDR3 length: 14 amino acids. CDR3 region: CASSFGTDLNGYTF. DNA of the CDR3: TGCGCCAGCAGCTTCGGGACAGACTTAAATGGCTACACCTTC. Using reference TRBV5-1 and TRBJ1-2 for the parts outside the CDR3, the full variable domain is KAGVTQTPRYLIKTRGQQVTLSCSPISGHRSVSWYQQTPGQGLQFLFEYFSETQRNKGNFPGRFSGRQFSNSRSEMNVSTLELGDSALYLCASSFGTDLNGYTFGSGTRLTVV.

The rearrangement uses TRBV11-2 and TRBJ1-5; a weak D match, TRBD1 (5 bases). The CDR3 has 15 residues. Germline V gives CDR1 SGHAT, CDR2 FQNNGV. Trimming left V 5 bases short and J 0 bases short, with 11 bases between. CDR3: CASSLTGYSNQPQHF. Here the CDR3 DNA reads TGTGCCAGCAGCCTAACAGGTTATAGCAATCAGCCCCAGCATTTT.